Presented here are 13 T cell receptor beta chains from one specimen sequenced in a study of human T cells and chemical hapten exposure. MiXCR, applied by TCRdb to the RACE reads, yields one record per CDR3 protein. The sample carries about 340,000 distinct CDR3 sequences, around 7% recorded once. As to time point: patch test 1, 2 weeks after DPC sensitization. This sample's treatment: therapeutic diphenylcyclopropenone sensitization with weekly scalp DPC. This material consisted of whole blood, taken in connection with sensitization to the hapten diphenylcyclopropenone (DPC). The receptors derive from a woman aged 18-30 years with alopecia areata. Some clones in this sample may be carry-over from other donors' samples.

This clonotype was recorded many times. CDR3 protein: CSVQGAVGEKLFF. As DNA, the CDR3 is TGCAGCGTTCAGGGGGCGGTTGGTGAAAAACTGTTTTTT. This rearrangement joins TRBV29-1 to TRBJ1-4, with 8 bases matching TRBD1. This CDR3 comprises 13 residues. Germline V gene lookup returns CDR1 SQVTM and CDR2 ANQGSEA. J lost 7 bases, V lost 5 bases, and 6 bases had no gene match.

A remark on this clonotype: A far larger clone differs by one base, so this is likely a read error. The chain uses TRBV7-2 and TRBJ1-1; no clear D gene. V lost 2 bases to trimming and J lost 0 bases, with 4 bases between them. The CDR3 length is 13 residues. Germline V CDR1 and CDR2: SGHTA, FQGNSA. The CDR3 is CASSLYVNTEAFF. As DNA, the CDR3 is TGTGCCAGCAGCTTATACGTGAACACTGAAGCTTTCTTT.

A few counts support this clonotype. The V call is TRBV9, the J call TRBJ1-1, with D perhaps matching TRBD1 (6 bases). Germline CDR1 reads SGDLS; CDR2 reads YYNGEE. This CDR3 contains 13 residues. The V gene lost 6 bases and the J gene lost 9 bases, with 18 bases spanning the gap. The CDR3 reads CASIPGDQAQAFF. CDR3 DNA: TGTGCCAGCATACCAGGGGATCAGGCGCAAGCTTTCTTT.

This clonotype was counted only a few times. The rearrangement links TRBV14 to TRBJ2-1; 7 bases are shared with TRBD2. This CDR3 has 15 amino acids. The V gene end was trimmed by 1 base and the J gene end by 3 bases; junction bases not matched to a gene: 3. Germline-derived CDR1 and CDR2 are SGHDN and FVKESK. The CDR3 protein is CASSQGRGIYNEQFF. In nucleotides, the CDR3 is TGTGCCAGCAGCCAAGGGCGGGGGATCTACAATGAGCAGTTCTTC.

The chain has TRBV7-9 and TRBJ2-6; D gene uncertain. V dropped 0 bases and J dropped 0 bases, with 12 bases sitting between them. The CDR3 length is 18 residues. Germline V lookup: CDR1 SEHNR, CDR2 FQNEAQ (reference sequence). Here the CDR3 DNA reads TGTGCCAGCAGCTTAGCGTGGCAGGTTCGCTCTGGGGCCAACGTCCTGACTTTC. It yields the protein CASSLAWQVRSGANVLTF.

This clonotype was seen only once. The chain is built from TRBV5-1 and TRBJ1-6; D uncertain. The length of the CDR3 is 14 residues. Between the trimmed V and J ends, which lost 0 bases and 7 bases, there was a span of 8 bases. The germline V gene encodes CDR1 SGHRS and CDR2 YFSETQ. The CDR3: CASSLGAENSPLHF. In nucleotides, the CDR3 is TGCGCCAGCAGCTTGGGGGCAGAAAATTCACCCCTCCACTTT. Drawing the rest from reference TRBV5-1 and TRBJ1-6, the complete variable domain is KAGVTQTPRYLIKTRGQQVTLSCSPISGHRSVSWYQQTPGQGLQFLFEYFSETQRNKGNFPGRFSGRQFSNSRSEMNVSTLELGDSALYLCASSLGAENSPLHFGNGTRLTVT.

This clonotype came up a few times. J is TRBJ1-5 and V is TRBV24-1; no definite D call. Germline V gene lookup returns CDR1 KGHDR and CDR2 SFDVKD. The CDR3 has 17 amino acids. Trimming pared 0 bases from V and 6 bases from J, leaving 17 bases between. The CDR3 DNA reads as TGTGCCACCAGTGATTTGGCTTGGGTTTTGGTCTGTCAGCCCCAGCATTTT. Protein sequence: CATSDLAWVLVCQPQHF.

This clonotype was observed a few times. The V and J genes are TRBV4-1 and TRBJ1-1, with 7 bases fitting TRBD1. This CDR3 is built from 16 residues. CDR1 is MGHRA, CDR2 YSYEKL, per germline. Losses at the gene ends were 1 base for V and 3 bases for J; bases not matched to a gene: 8. The CDR3 DNA follows: TGCGCCAGCAGCCAAGCAACCGGGACAGTTTACACTGAAGCTTTCTTT. Residues: CASSQATGTVYTEAFF.

The chain employs TRBV27 and TRBJ2-5; D could derive from TRBD1 or TRBD2 (7 bases each). Trimming cost V 5 bases and J 1 base, with 20 bases left between them. The CDR3 contains 17 residues. CDR1 and CDR2 from the germline V gene are MNHEY and SMNVEV (reference sequence). The CDR3 DNA is TGTGCCAGCAGTCCGACCAGACAGGGAGGGGGCCAAGAGACCCAGTACTTC. It yields the protein CASSPTRQGGGQETQYF.

The sample holds many counts of this clonotype. The gene calls are TRBV7-2 and TRBJ2-3; TRBD2 might be the D (5 bases). The CDR3 contains 14 residues. V was shortened by 1 base and J by 7 bases, with 12 bases between the two germline ends. From germline, CDR1 is SGHTA and CDR2 FQGNSA. In DNA, the CDR3 is TGTGCCAGCAGCTTAGGGACTCCGGAAAATACGCAGTATTTT. This sequence encodes CASSLGTPENTQYF.

The table lists this clonotype with many counts. CDR3 nucleotides: TGTGCCAGCAGTTTTACAGGAGATTCTAGCACAGATACGCAGTATTTT. It yields the protein CASSFTGDSSTDTQYF. The gene calls are TRBV28 and TRBJ2-3, with a tentative D call TRBD1 (5 bases). Trimming pared 3 bases from V and 0 bases from J, leaving 13 bases between. CDR1 and CDR2 from the germline V gene are MDHEN and SYDVKM. This CDR3 has 16 residues.

This clonotype has more than one count but fewer than ten. The V call is TRBV12-3 or TRBV12-4, the J call TRBJ2-2, with D unresolved. Trimming removed 1 base from V and 3 bases from J, with 9 bases in between. This CDR3 contains 15 residues. Here the CDR3 DNA reads TGTGCCAGCAGTTTAGTGGACCTATACACCGGGGAGCTGTTTTTT. It translates to CASSLVDLYTGELFF.

In this sample, this clonotype turned up many times. In DNA, the CDR3 is TGTGCCAGCAGTTCAGGGTCAACCAAAAACATTCAGTACTTC. It translates to CASSSGSTKNIQYF. This chain joins TRBV28 and TRBJ2-4; a possible D gene is TRBD1 (5 bases). The germline V and J ends were trimmed by 4 bases and 2 bases, with 9 bases remaining between them. CDR1 is MDHEN, CDR2 SYDVKM, per germline. CDR3 length: 14 amino acids.